Included here is one T cell receptor beta chain sequence, with context. Authors' data handling: Scientists estimated how many nucleated cells there were by amplifying reference gene primers. Sequenced by immunoSEQ multiplex PCR; TCRdb stores in-frame clones only, minus some. V, J and clone size are those of that table, while D and trimming were read from the DNA. The data show about 53,000 clones, roughly 88% seen once. Trimming shortened V by 4 bases and J by 1 base, and 8 bases separated the two germline ends. The CDR3 extends over 15 amino acids. From germline, CDR1 is LGHNA and CDR2 YNFKEQ. These data originate in a study of blood T cell repertoires in COVID-19. Across the study: The United States, Italy and Spain supplied acute and convalescent COVID-19 samples.

This sequence originates from a man of 80 years or more with acute or convalescent COVID-19. Material for sequencing was peripheral blood. The V gene is TRBV4-2, the J gene TRBJ2-6; D remains unclear. The DNA for the CDR3 is TGTGCCAGCAGCCGAGTCCCGTCTGGGGCCAACGTCCTGACTTTC. It translates to CASSRVPSGANVLTF.